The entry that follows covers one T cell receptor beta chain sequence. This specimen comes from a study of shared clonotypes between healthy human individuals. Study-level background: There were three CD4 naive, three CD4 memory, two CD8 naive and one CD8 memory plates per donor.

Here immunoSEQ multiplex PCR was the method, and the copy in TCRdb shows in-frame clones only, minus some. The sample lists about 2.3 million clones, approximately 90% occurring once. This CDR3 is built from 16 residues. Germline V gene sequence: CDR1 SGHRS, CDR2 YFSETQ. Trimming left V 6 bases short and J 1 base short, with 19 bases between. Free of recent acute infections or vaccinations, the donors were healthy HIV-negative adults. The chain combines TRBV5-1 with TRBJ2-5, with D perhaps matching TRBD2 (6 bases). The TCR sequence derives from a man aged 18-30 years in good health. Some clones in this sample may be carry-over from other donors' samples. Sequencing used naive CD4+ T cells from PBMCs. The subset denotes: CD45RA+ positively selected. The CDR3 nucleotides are TGCGCCAGCACCCCCGGGACTTGGGCCCCCCAAGAGACCCAGTACTTC. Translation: CASTPGTWAPQETQYF.